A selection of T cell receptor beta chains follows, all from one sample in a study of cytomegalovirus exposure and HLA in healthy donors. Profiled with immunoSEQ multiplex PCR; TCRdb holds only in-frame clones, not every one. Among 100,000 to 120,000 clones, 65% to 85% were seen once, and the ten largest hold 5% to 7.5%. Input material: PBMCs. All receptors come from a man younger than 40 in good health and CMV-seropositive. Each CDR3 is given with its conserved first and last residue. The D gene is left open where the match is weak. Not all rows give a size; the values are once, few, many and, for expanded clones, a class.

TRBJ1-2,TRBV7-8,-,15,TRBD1,CASSLDGTEIYGYTF,TGTGCCAGCAGCTTAGACGGGACAGAGATCTATGGCTACACCTTC
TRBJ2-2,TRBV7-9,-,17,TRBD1,CASSLFDRVSNTGELFF,TGTGCCAGCAGCTTATTCGACAGGGTCTCGAACACCGGGGAGCTGTTTTTT
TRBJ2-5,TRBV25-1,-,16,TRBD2,CASSVSSGALQETQYF,TGTGCCAGCAGTGTGAGTAGCGGGGCACTTCAAGAGACCCAGTACTTC
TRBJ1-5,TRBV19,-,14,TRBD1,CASSDRVLNQPQHF,TGTGCCAGTAGCGACAGGGTATTGAATCAGCCCCAGCATTTT
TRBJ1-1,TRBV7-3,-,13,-,CASSTYLNTEAFF,TGTGCCAGCAGCACTTACCTGAACACTGAAGCTTTCTTT
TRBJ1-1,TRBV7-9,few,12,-,CASSLGAQPAFF,TGTGCCAGCAGCTTAGGGGCACAACCGGCTTTCTTT
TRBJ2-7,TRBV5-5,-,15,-,CASSLDRANPYEQYF,TGTGCCAGCAGCTTGGACAGGGCGAACCCCTACGAGCAGTACTTC
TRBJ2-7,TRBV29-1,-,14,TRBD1,CSVVGTGSSYEQYF,TGCAGCGTTGTAGGGACAGGGAGCTCCTACGAGCAGTACTTC
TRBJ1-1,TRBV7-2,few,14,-,CASSFGRANTEAFF,TGTGCCAGCAGCTTCGGCAGGGCGAACACTGAAGCTTTCTTT
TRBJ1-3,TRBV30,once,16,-,CAWSVPLTYSGNTIYF,TGTGCCTGGAGTGTACCCCTCACCTACTCTGGAAACACCATATATTTT
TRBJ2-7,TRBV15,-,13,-,CATSRDTRYEQYF,TGTGCCACCAGCAGAGATACCCGGTACGAGCAGTACTTC
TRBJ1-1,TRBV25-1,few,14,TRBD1,CASSQQGENTEAFF,TGTGCCAGCAGCCAACAGGGGGAGAACACTGAAGCTTTCTTT
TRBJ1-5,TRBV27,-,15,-,CASSDTDYSNQPQHF,TGTGCCAGCAGTGATACAGACTATAGCAATCAGCCCCAGCATTTT
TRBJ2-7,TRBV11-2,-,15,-,CASSSPTGTVYEQYF,TGTGCCAGCAGCTCCCCAACAGGGACGGTCTACGAGCAGTACTTC
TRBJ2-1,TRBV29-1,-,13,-,CSAVRTDLNEQFF,TGCAGCGCTGTAAGGACAGACCTCAATGAGCAGTTCTTC
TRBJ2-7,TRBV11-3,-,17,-,CASSLLVLGRHSYEQYF,TGTGCCAGCAGCTTATTGGTTTTGGGCCGACACTCCTACGAGCAGTACTTC
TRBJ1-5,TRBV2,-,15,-,CASREGQQGNQPQHF,TGTGCCAGCAGGGAAGGACAACAGGGCAATCAGCCCCAGCATTTT
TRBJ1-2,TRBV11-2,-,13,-,CASSQIQSYGYTF,TGTGCCAGCAGCCAAATACAGAGCTATGGCTACACCTTC
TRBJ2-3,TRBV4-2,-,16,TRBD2,CASSQEVRGGSDTQYF,TGTGCCAGCAGCCAAGAGGTACGGGGGGGCTCGGATACGCAGTATTTT
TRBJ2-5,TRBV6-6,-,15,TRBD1,CASSYSGTGEETQYF,TGTGCCAGCAGTTACTCAGGGACAGGGGAAGAGACCCAGTACTTC
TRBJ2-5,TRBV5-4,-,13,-,CASSLTGEETQYF,TGTGCCAGCAGCTTAACGGGGGAAGAGACCCAGTACTTC
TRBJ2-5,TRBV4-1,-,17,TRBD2,CASSQRGGHARLETQYF,TGCGCCAGCAGCCAGCGGGGGGGGCATGCAAGATTGGAGACCCAGTACTTC
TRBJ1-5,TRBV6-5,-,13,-,CASSYTGDQPQHF,TGTGCCAGCAGTTACACAGGAGATCAGCCCCAGCATTTT
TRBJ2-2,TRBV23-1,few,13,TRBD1,CASSQSRDRGAVF,TGCGCCAGCAGTCAATCAAGGGACAGGGGAGCTGTTTTT
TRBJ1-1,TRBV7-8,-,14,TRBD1,CASSLRQGIPEAFF,TGTGCCAGCAGCTTACGACAGGGTATACCTGAAGCTTTCTTT
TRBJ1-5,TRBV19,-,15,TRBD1,CASSMQGDINQPQHF,TGTGCCAGTAGTATGCAGGGGGATATCAATCAGCCCCAGCATTTT
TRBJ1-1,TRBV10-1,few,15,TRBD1,CASSESTGLNTEAFF,TGCGCCAGCAGTGAGTCGACAGGGTTGAACACTGAAGCTTTCTTT
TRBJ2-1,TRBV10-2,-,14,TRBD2,CASRTSGGATEQFF,TGCGCCAGCCGAACTAGCGGGGGGGCCACTGAGCAGTTCTTC
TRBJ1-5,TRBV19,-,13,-,CASSIGQIQPQHF,TGTGCCAGTAGTATAGGACAGATTCAGCCCCAGCATTTT
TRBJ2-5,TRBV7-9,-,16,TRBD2,CASSSWTSGAEETQYF,TGTGCCAGCAGCTCCTGGACTAGCGGGGCCGAGGAGACCCAGTACTTC
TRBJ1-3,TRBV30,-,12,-,CAWTPGGNTIYF,TGTGCCTGGACTCCGGGGGGAAACACCATATATTTT
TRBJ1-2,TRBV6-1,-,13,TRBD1,CASSRDRLDGYTF,TGTGCCAGCAGTAGGGACAGGTTAGACGGCTACACCTTC
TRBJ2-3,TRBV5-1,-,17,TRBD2,CASSPSGGSESTDTQYF,TGCGCCAGCAGCCCTAGCGGGGGGAGTGAAAGCACAGATACGCAGTATTTT
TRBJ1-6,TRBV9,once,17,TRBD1,CASSQGDIDSYNSPLHF,TGTGCCAGCAGCCAGGGGGACATCGACTCCTATAATTCACCCCTCCACTTT
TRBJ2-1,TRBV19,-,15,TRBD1,CASSPRTGAINEQFF,TGTGCCAGTAGTCCTAGGACAGGGGCTATCAATGAGCAGTTCTTC
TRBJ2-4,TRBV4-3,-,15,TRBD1,CASSQETTGGGIQYF,TGCGCCAGCAGCCAAGAAACGACAGGGGGAGGCATTCAGTACTTC
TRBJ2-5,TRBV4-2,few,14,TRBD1,CASSQGQGFETQYF,TGTGCCAGCAGCCAGGGACAGGGGTTCGAGACCCAGTACTTC
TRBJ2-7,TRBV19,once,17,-,CASRTTGGLSSSYEQYF,TGTGCCAGTAGGACGACTGGGGGGTTGTCATCTTCCTACGAGCAGTACTTC
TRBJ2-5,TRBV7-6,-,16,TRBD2,CASSPGSSGSQETQYF,TGTGCCAGCAGCCCAGGGTCTAGCGGCTCACAAGAGACCCAGTACTTC
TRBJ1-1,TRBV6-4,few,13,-,CASSLSQGTEAFF,TGTGCCAGCAGCTTATCACAGGGCACTGAAGCTTTCTTT